These T cell receptor beta chains were read from a single sample in a study of regulatory T cells in long-lasting Graves disease. TCRdb ran MiXCR on the multiplex PCR reads and lists one entry per CDR3 protein. Of around 500,000 distinct CDR3 sequences detected, less than 25% appear once; the ten largest clones hold 7% to 10%. Material: peripheral blood mononuclear cells (PBMCs), obtained when the disease was refractory, from a patient treated with antithyroid drugs. The receptors originated from a female donor with Graves disease. Both conserved end residues are part of each CDR3. A D gene is named only where the DNA matches it firmly. Clone sizes are given selectively: once, few, many, or a class where the clone is expanded.

>.|many|TRBV11-1|TRBJ2-5
CASSLNGAGTPRFGTQYF
TGTGCCAGCAGCTTAAACGGAGCCGGGACACCCCGCTTTGGGACCCAGTACTTC
>.|many|TRBV3-1|TRBJ2-7
CASSQNTGLTYEQYF
TGTGCCAGCAGCCAAAACACGGGACTCACCTACGAGCAGTACTTC
>.|few|TRBV11-1|TRBJ2-7
CASSQDRRWYEQYF
TGCGCCAGCAGCCAAGATAGAAGGTGGTACGAGCAGTACTTC
>.|many|TRBV27|TRBJ2-7
CASSLSTANSYEQYF
TGTGCCAGCAGTTTATCGACAGCCAACTCCTACGAGCAGTACTTC
>.|.|TRBV20-1|TRBJ2-2
CSARDLTGELFF
TGCAGTGCTAGAGATCTGACCGGGGAGCTGTTTTTT
>TRBD2|.|TRBV20-1|TRBJ2-7
CSASRTSGVGQYF
TGCAGTGCTAGCCGGACTAGCGGAGTGGGACAGTACTTC
>.|few|TRBV29-1|TRBJ2-7
CSVRQNFEEQYF
TGCAGCGTTCGGCAGAACTTTGAGGAGCAGTACTTC
>.|.|TRBV12-3/TRBV12-4|TRBJ2-3
CASNKVGGSTDTQYF
TGTGCCAGCAACAAGGTGGGCGGGTCCACAGATACGCAGTATTTT
>TRBD1|.|TRBV20-1|TRBJ2-7
CSAQGQANYEQYF
TGCAGTGCCCAGGGACAGGCCAACTACGAGCAGTACTTC
>.|many|TRBV27|TRBJ1-2
CASSFPGAGQDGYTF
TGTGCCAGCAGTTTCCCGGGGGCAGGTCAGGATGGCTACACCTTC
>TRBD2|few|TRBV6-1|TRBJ2-1
CASRDSGRASNEQFF
TGTGCCAGCAGAGACAGCGGGAGGGCCTCTAATGAGCAGTTCTTC
>TRBD1|.|TRBV5-4|TRBJ2-1
CASSRDRGAHNEQFF
TGTGCCAGCAGCCGAGACAGGGGTGCCCACAATGAGCAGTTCTTC
>TRBD2|many|TRBV10-3|TRBJ2-7
CAISGTSGTYEQYF
TGTGCCATCAGTGGGACTAGCGGGACCTACGAGCAGTACTTC
>.|.|TRBV5-4|TRBJ2-5
CASSQDSGQETQYF
TGTGCCAGCAGCCAAGATAGCGGCCAAGAGACCCAGTACTTC
>TRBD1|many|TRBV28|TRBJ1-1
CASRADRGNTEAFF
TGTGCCAGCAGAGCCGACAGGGGGAACACTGAAGCTTTCTTT
>.|.|TRBV19|TRBJ2-7
CASSKGQAAEQYF
TGTGCCAGTAGTAAGGGGCAGGCTGCCGAGCAGTACTTC
>.|.|TRBV14|TRBJ1-5
CASSQGGAPRGQPQHF
TGTGCCAGCAGCCAAGGGGGAGCTCCCAGAGGTCAGCCCCAGCATTTT
>TRBD2|once|TRBV11-2|TRBJ2-5
CASSLVAGPGGETQYF
TGTGCCAGCAGCTTAGTAGCGGGGCCCGGGGGAGAGACCCAGTACTTC
>.|many|TRBV20-1|TRBJ2-7
CSASPGWRGESYEQYF
TGCAGTGCTTCCCCCGGGTGGAGGGGGGAGTCCTACGAGCAGTACTTC
>TRBD2|.|TRBV29-1|TRBJ2-7
CSVYAGGTYEQYF
TGCAGCGTTTATGCGGGAGGGACCTACGAGCAGTACTTC
>TRBD1|many|TRBV5-1|TRBJ1-2
CASSPPGQGGYGYTF
TGCGCCAGCAGCCCCCCGGGACAGGGAGGATATGGCTACACCTTC
>.|.|TRBV3-1|TRBJ2-1
CASSQERVGFTTNEQFF
TGTGCCAGCAGCCAAGAGCGAGTCGGATTCACTACGAATGAGCAGTTCTTC
>TRBD1|many|TRBV6-1|TRBJ1-2
CASAPDWPGQAYGYTF
TGTGCCAGCGCCCCGGATTGGCCGGGACAGGCCTATGGCTACACCTTC
>.|.|TRBV20-1|TRBJ2-1
CSAPGRGLREQFF
TGCAGTGCCCCCGGGCGAGGACTACGTGAGCAGTTCTTC
>.|many|TRBV5-1|TRBJ1-5
CASSLGPRDQPQHF
TGCGCCAGCAGCTTGGGTCCGAGGGATCAGCCCCAGCATTTT
>.|many|TRBV28|TRBJ1-5
CASSKFRQPQHF
TGTGCCAGCAGTAAATTTCGCCAGCCCCAGCATTTT
>.|few|TRBV20-1|TRBJ2-4
CSAAGSSGKNIQYF
TGCAGTGCTGCGGGGAGTTCGGGCAAAAACATTCAGTACTTC
>.|few|TRBV10-3|TRBJ1-1
CAISDPVRMNTEAFF
TGTGCCATCAGTGATCCCGTCCGGATGAACACTGAAGCTTTCTTT
>.|many|TRBV20-1|TRBJ1-1
CSAGRGTEAFF
TGCAGTGCGGGGAGGGGCACTGAAGCTTTCTTT
>TRBD1|many|TRBV10-3|TRBJ2-2
CAISAGTVHTGELFF
TGTGCCATCAGTGCCGGGACAGTTCATACCGGGGAGCTGTTTTTT
>.|many|TRBV20-1|TRBJ1-5
CSARDFSGSQPQHF
TGCAGTGCTAGAGATTTCTCAGGGAGTCAGCCCCAGCATTTT
>.|.|TRBV4-3|TRBJ2-5
CASSQDGAGTKETQYF
TGCGCCAGCAGCCAAGATGGGGCCGGGACCAAAGAGACCCAGTACTTC
>.|many|TRBV3-1|TRBJ2-7
CASSEGHNYEQYF
TGTGCCAGCAGCGAGGGACATAACTACGAGCAGTACTTC
>.|few|TRBV20-1|TRBJ2-7
CSAREGLDYPYEQYF
TGCAGTGCTAGAGAAGGATTGGACTACCCCTACGAGCAGTACTTC
>.|.|TRBV6-5|TRBJ1-2
CASSYGVDGYTF
TGTGCCAGCAGTTACGGTGTGGACGGCTACACCTTC
>TRBD2|many|TRBV7-8|TRBJ2-7
CASSLVGTTSYEQYF
TGTGCCAGCAGCTTAGTAGGGACTACCTCCTACGAGCAGTACTTC
>.|many|TRBV18|TRBJ2-5
CASSPPSRRETQYF
TGTGCCAGCTCACCTCCATCCCGGAGAGAGACCCAGTACTTC
>TRBD2|.|TRBV13|TRBJ2-7
CASNHLAGGGGYEQYF
TGTGCCAGCAATCATCTAGCGGGTGGCGGAGGCTACGAGCAGTACTTC
>.|few|TRBV12-3/TRBV12-4|TRBJ2-2
CASSLGSGAGELFF
TGTGCCAGCAGTTTAGGCTCTGGAGCCGGGGAGCTGTTTTTT
>.|.|TRBV19|TRBJ1-1
CASLPPGGMGTEAFF
TGTGCCAGCCTCCCCCCCGGGGGGATGGGCACTGAAGCTTTCTTT
>.|few|TRBV19|TRBJ2-6
CASSIGPLALWKGANVLTF
TGTGCCAGTAGTATAGGGCCCCTAGCCCTTTGGAAGGGGGCCAACGTCCTGACTTTC
>TRBD1|few|TRBV27|TRBJ1-2
CASTSGTGFGYTF
TGTGCCAGCACCTCCGGGACAGGGTTCGGCTACACCTTC
>.|.|TRBV12-3/TRBV12-4|TRBJ1-3
CASSQGFSAANTIYF
TGTGCCAGCAGCCAGGGGTTTTCAGCCGCCAACACCATATATTTT
>.|many|TRBV6-1|TRBJ2-4
CAHGVDAKNIQYF
TGTGCCCACGGGGTGGATGCCAAAAACATTCAGTACTTC
>.|.|TRBV7-9|TRBJ1-3
CASAFRTIGNTIYF
TGTGCCAGCGCTTTCAGGACGATCGGAAACACCATATATTTT
>TRBD1|many|TRBV6-1|TRBJ1-4
CASSEEGQGGFF
TGTGCCAGCAGTGAAGAGGGACAGGGAGGTTTTTTT
>.|.|TRBV20-1|TRBJ1-5
CSAINPGGGNQPQHF
TGCAGTGCTATCAACCCAGGTGGTGGCAATCAGCCCCAGCATTTT
>TRBD1|many|TRBV6-2/TRBV6-3|TRBJ2-4
CASGQGGNIQYF
TGTGCCAGTGGACAGGGGGGAAACATTCAGTACTTC
>.|.|TRBV7-6|TRBJ1-1
CASSHKGHNTEAFF
TGTGCCAGCAGCCATAAGGGACACAACACTGAAGCTTTCTTT
>.|many|TRBV7-2|TRBJ2-5
CASSLPSGGQETQYF
TGTGCCAGCAGCTTACCGTCCGGCGGGCAAGAGACCCAGTACTTC
>TRBD1|many|TRBV6-1|TRBJ2-7
CASSEDRGYEQYF
TGTGCCAGCAGTGAGGACAGGGGCTACGAGCAGTACTTC
>TRBD1|.|TRBV20-1|TRBJ1-1
CSAEYRGTGEAFF
TGCAGTGCAGAATACCGCGGGACAGGTGAAGCTTTCTTT
>.|many|TRBV29-1|TRBJ2-7
CSVGGYRNEQYF
TGCAGCGTTGGGGGGTACCGGAACGAGCAGTACTTC
>TRBD1|.|TRBV5-1|TRBJ2-3
CASSSGQGADTQYF
TGCGCCAGCAGCTCAGGACAGGGGGCAGATACGCAGTATTTT
>.|.|TRBV6-1|TRBJ2-1
CASSEAGGPGNEQFF
TGTGCCAGCAGTGAAGCCGGGGGGCCTGGCAATGAGCAGTTCTTC